This TCR beta chain derives from a study of blood T cells in healthy people across ages (dated by TCRdb to between 2014 and 2017). In terms of the full investigation: In model experiments, template switching captured roughly one uniquely barcoded TCR beta cDNA molecule for every two T cells. To track age-related changes in TCR beta repertoire diversity, the study relied on deep sequencing normalized with unique cDNA molecular identifiers. Donors were grouped into four age groups: young (average approximately 16 years), middle-aged (about 38), aged (around 60) and long-lived (less than 85). Donors of different ages were randomly distributed across sequencing lanes to avoid experimental bias. Two additional independent replicas of 1 million unique cDNA reads from the same blood draw were analyzed for two donors (one aged 18 to 29 and one aged 80 or older). Points the paper makes about the study in general: The percentage of naive T cells measured by flow cytometry correlated strongly with observed TCR beta diversity. Compared with the aged group, the long-lived group had more naive CD4+ T cells, fewer expanded clones and increased TCR diversity, suggesting age selection. Because profiling used bulk unsorted PBMCs, naive and antigen-experienced compartments could not be compared conclusively. Estimates of total diversity based on one million sequenced T cells were considered lower bounds and underestimates. As age increased, observed TCR beta diversity per million T cells dropped in a roughly linear way, and a significant reduction was already evident by age about 36. Donor CMV infection status was unknown, potentially confounding age-related changes in expanded clonotypes.

The library was prepared using 5' RACE. TCRdb names Illumina HiSeq 2500 as the instrument used. A second 7 to 11 cycle PCR used a sample-barcoded 5' primer and a J-beta primer mix. A template-switch 5' adaptor carrying 12 random nucleotides introduced a unique molecular identifier onto each TCR beta cDNA molecule. At least 2.5 million CDR3-containing paired-end reads were obtained from each sample. First-strand cDNA was synthesized from all RNA with the Mint cDNA synthesis kit, primed by a TRBC-specific oligonucleotide. All cDNA was treated with uracil-DNA glycosylase and then went through a first 18-cycle PCR with the universal primers M1SS and BC2_uni_R. The source study handled its data this way. For normalization, 1 million high-quality reads, each with a distinct molecular identifier, were randomly selected from each sample. Reads sharing molecular identifiers were discarded rather than binned into consensus sequences. MiTCR, run with a Q25 quality threshold and the strictest error-elimination algorithm, handled CDR3 identification, clonotype clustering and error correction. A nonparametric unseen species model with Euler transformation was used to estimate a lower bound on total TCR beta diversity. TCRdb itself trimmed the public reads at Q25 with fastp, ran MiXCR and retained productive beta chains. Records with the same CDR3 protein are collapsed into one entry carrying the most frequent genes and DNA. These V and J calls are TCRdb output, not the study's own analysis. For this sample there are roughly 900,000 distinct CDR3 sequences; around 26% appear just once. The ten largest make up 17% of the sample.

The roughly 39 donors, aged about 6 to 95 years, were systemically healthy Caucasian individuals from Russia. Each donor gave 9.5 to 10 milliliters of peripheral blood, drawn into EDTA-treated Vacutainer tubes. Ficoll-Paque density-gradient centrifugation was used to isolate PBMCs, with at least 6.5 million per sample. Total RNA was extracted from PBMCs with Trizol reagent, with at least 5 micrograms obtained per sample. For every donor, an aliquot of PBMCs went through flow cytometry to measure the percentages of naive CD45RAhigh/CD27high T cells. The CDR3 spans 16 residues, from the cysteine through the phenylalanine. Only CDR3 DNA remains: 48 bases, in frame from the first base. Reading the germline V gene (reference sequence) gives CDR1 LNHDA and CDR2 SQIVND. This clonotype has more than one count but fewer than ten. What antigen it recognizes has not been identified. No much larger clone exists at a distance of one base, and base qualities are not known.

Sequencing used blood. The V and J genes are TRBV19 and TRBJ2-4; TRBD1 fits 9 bases in the junction. The J call may be incorrect, as the DNA end agrees better with TRBJ2-7. This sequence was found in a woman of 80 years or more in good health. The CDR3 loop reads CASSSPPGQGNYEQYF. The DNA sequence follows: TGTGCCAGTAGTTCACCCCCGGGACAGGGAAACTACGAGCAGTACTTC.